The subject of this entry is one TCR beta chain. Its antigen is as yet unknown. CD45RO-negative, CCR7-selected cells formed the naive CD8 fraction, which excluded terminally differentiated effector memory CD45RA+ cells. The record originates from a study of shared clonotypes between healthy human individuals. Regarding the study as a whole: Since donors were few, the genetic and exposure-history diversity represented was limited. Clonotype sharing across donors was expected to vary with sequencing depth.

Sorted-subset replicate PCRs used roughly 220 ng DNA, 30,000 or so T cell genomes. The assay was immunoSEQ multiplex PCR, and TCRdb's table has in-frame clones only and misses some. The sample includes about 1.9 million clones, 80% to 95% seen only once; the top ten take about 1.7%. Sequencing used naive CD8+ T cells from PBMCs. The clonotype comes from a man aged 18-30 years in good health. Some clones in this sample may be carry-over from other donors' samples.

The CDR3 loop reads CASSTDRGLNEKLFF. The CDR3 bases are TGTGCCAGTAGTACCGACAGGGGGCTTAATGAAAAACTGTTTTTT. The chain links TRBV19 to TRBJ1-4, with 10 bases matching TRBD1. Germline lookup yields CDR1 LNHDA and CDR2 SQIVND (reference sequence). V lost 4 bases, J lost 4 bases, and 3 bases stayed unmatched. The CDR3 is 15 amino acids.